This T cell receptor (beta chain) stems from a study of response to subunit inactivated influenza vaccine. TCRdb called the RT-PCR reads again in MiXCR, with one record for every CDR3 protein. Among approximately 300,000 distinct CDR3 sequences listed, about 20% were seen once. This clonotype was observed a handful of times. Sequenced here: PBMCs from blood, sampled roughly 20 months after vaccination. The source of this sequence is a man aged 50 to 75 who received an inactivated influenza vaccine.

CDR3 residues: CASSSLSPGTEAFF. The CDR3 DNA reads as TGCGCCAGCAGCTCCCTCAGTCCGGGGACTGAAGCTTTCTTT. The rearrangement links TRBV5-1 to TRBJ1-1; D gene uncertain. The germline V and J ends were trimmed by 3 bases and 5 bases, with 14 bases remaining between them. This CDR3 contains 14 residues. Germline V lookup: CDR1 SGHRS, CDR2 YFSETQ.